The T cell receptor (beta chain) described here comes from a study of blood T cell repertoires in COVID-19. This CDR3 spans 15 amino acids. V gave up 2 bases and J gave up 5 bases; unmatched junction bases: 6. The germline V gene has CDR1 KGHSH and CDR2 LQKENI. The table came from immunoSEQ multiplex PCR; TCRdb's copy has only in-frame clones and leaves some out. Of about 50,000 clones listed, approximately 85% are singletons. This sequence originates from a man in his sixties with acute or convalescent COVID-19. The V call is TRBV18, the J call TRBJ1-5; 7 bases agree with TRBD1. Specimen: peripheral blood. CDR3 DNA sequence: TGTGCCAGCTCACCAAACAGGGGAACAGATCAGCCCCAGCATTTT. This codes for CASSPNRGTDQPQHF.